This is a list of T cell receptor beta chains from one sample in a study of cytomegalovirus exposure and HLA in healthy donors. The protocol was immunoSEQ multiplex PCR, while the TCRdb copy is restricted to in-frame clones and leaves out a portion. Here the sample spans roughly 250,000 clones, more than 75% being singletons. Sequences were obtained from PBMCs. The receptors derive from a young man in good health and CMV-seronegative. Each CDR3 is given with its conserved first and last residue. Fields, in order: V gene, J gene, CDR3 protein.

V gene: TRBV5-4; J gene: TRBJ2-7; CDR3 protein: CASSQDRFNEQYF
V gene: TRBV4-3; J gene: TRBJ2-1; CDR3 protein: CASSRTGLAGLSSYNEQFF
V gene: TRBV29-1; J gene: TRBJ2-7; CDR3 protein: CSVAQTSDIFAEQYF
V gene: TRBV4-1; J gene: TRBJ2-7; CDR3 protein: CASSQDNTEAFYEQYF
V gene: TRBV7-2; J gene: TRBJ2-5; CDR3 protein: CASSLSPTQGGVTQYF
V gene: TRBV2; J gene: TRBJ2-1; CDR3 protein: CASSDRGVTNEQFF
V gene: TRBV14; J gene: TRBJ2-7; CDR3 protein: CASGLAGAYEQYF
V gene: TRBV2; J gene: TRBJ1-5; CDR3 protein: CASSPGTGGNQPQHF
V gene: TRBV27; J gene: TRBJ2-1; CDR3 protein: CASSKILFSGRGDEQFF
V gene: TRBV2; J gene: TRBJ2-7; CDR3 protein: CASSDTLQGLKQYF
V gene: TRBV2; J gene: TRBJ2-5; CDR3 protein: CASRALAEQETQYF
V gene: TRBV2; J gene: TRBJ1-2; CDR3 protein: CASTITGPYGYTF
V gene: TRBV19; J gene: TRBJ1-5; CDR3 protein: CASRPGGYSNQPQHF
V gene: TRBV6-4; J gene: TRBJ2-2; CDR3 protein: CASSELADTGELFF
V gene: TRBV5-1; J gene: TRBJ1-1; CDR3 protein: CASSLNRDGAFF
V gene: TRBV5-5; J gene: TRBJ2-7; CDR3 protein: CASSINRYEQYF
V gene: TRBV5-1; J gene: TRBJ2-5; CDR3 protein: CASSFSALAGGETQYF
V gene: TRBV28; J gene: TRBJ2-3; CDR3 protein: CASVPRNSDTQYF
V gene: TRBV27; J gene: TRBJ2-1; CDR3 protein: CASSFTRARGVDEQFF
V gene: TRBV5-4; J gene: TRBJ2-1; CDR3 protein: CASSLAVAGDDEQFF
V gene: TRBV5-6; J gene: TRBJ2-2; CDR3 protein: CASSSGTHTGELFF
V gene: TRBV5-1; J gene: TRBJ1-2; CDR3 protein: CASGMNAGGAYYGYTF
V gene: TRBV28; J gene: TRBJ1-6; CDR3 protein: CASSLSGTVGSPLHF
V gene: TRBV10-1; J gene: TRBJ1-4; CDR3 protein: CARLGRPNEKLFF
V gene: TRBV12-5; J gene: TRBJ2-5; CDR3 protein: CASGLGTGGTQYF
V gene: TRBV5-1; J gene: TRBJ2-5; CDR3 protein: CASSGGSGETQYF
V gene: TRBV28; J gene: TRBJ2-5; CDR3 protein: CASSLGGQAWETQYF
V gene: TRBV6-5; J gene: TRBJ2-3; CDR3 protein: CASSYSVGTDTQYF
V gene: TRBV14; J gene: TRBJ2-3; CDR3 protein: CASSQAGGDTQYF
V gene: TRBV30; J gene: TRBJ2-6; CDR3 protein: CAWSVGQGLMSGANVLTF
V gene: TRBV5-1; J gene: TRBJ2-7; CDR3 protein: CASARTSGYEQYF
V gene: TRBV9; J gene: TRBJ2-2; CDR3 protein: CASSVALGTGSTGELFF
V gene: TRBV7-2; J gene: TRBJ1-4; CDR3 protein: CASSLARRGGKLFF
V gene: TRBV28; J gene: TRBJ2-7; CDR3 protein: CASSPRTASGEQYF
V gene: TRBV19; J gene: TRBJ1-5; CDR3 protein: CASSMSLAGYSNQPQHF
V gene: TRBV6-1; J gene: TRBJ1-2; CDR3 protein: CASSEWLVTF
V gene: TRBV6-1; J gene: TRBJ1-5; CDR3 protein: CASSEIPTGQQPQHF
V gene: TRBV5-1; J gene: TRBJ2-3; CDR3 protein: CASSLEFLEDTQYF
V gene: TRBV18; J gene: TRBJ2-2; CDR3 protein: CASSPGTDLNTGELFF
V gene: TRBV6-1; J gene: TRBJ2-1; CDR3 protein: CASSEAWAGSYNEQFF
V gene: TRBV7-9; J gene: TRBJ1-1; CDR3 protein: CASSRGGETEAFF